This TCR beta chain emerged from a study of cytomegalovirus exposure and HLA in healthy donors (TCRdb year 2017). Regarding the study in general: An earlier analysis of around 600 of the donors reported about 250 Gb of sequence data and around 120 million unique TCR beta sequences from about 179 million T cells. Around 330 gigabases of sequencing data and roughly 81 million unique TCR sequences made up an early release that covered nearly 650 HLA-typed donors. Of the approximately 400 genotyped donors, 65% to 90% fell in the genetic ancestry cluster associated with self-reported Caucasian donors. The study aimed to test whether signatures of past pathogen exposure could be identified by cataloging public T cell receptors. The study profiled the T cell repertoires of fewer than 850 subjects by immunosequencing and related them to cytomegalovirus serostatus. Besides the first cohort of about 730 subjects, a separate validation cohort made up of 120 different subjects was used. High-throughput TCR immunosequencing, statistical association of individual TCRs with disease status, and machine learning were combined to predict cytomegalovirus infection status. A later analysis re-analyzed previously published TCR beta repertoires from 550 to 700 donors and added high-resolution HLA genotyping to study TCR occurrence patterns. Rather than using new phenotypic data, the later analysis identified candidate immune exposures from TCR beta sequences and from how often those sequences occurred across donors. An earlier analysis of 587 of the donors used high-throughput TCR beta sequencing to judge whether each TCR beta V gene segment behaved as functional or pseudogenic. Donor age, sex, ethnicity and CMV serostatus were compiled together with the repertoire data. A later genetic analysis took genome-wide SNP genotypes for about three fifths of the roughly 700 donors and used that subset as a discovery cohort. Every discovery cohort repertoire had been produced on one sequencing platform. Class I and class II HLA loci were covered by the typing at four-digit resolution. Typing coverage differed by locus: A, B, C, DRB1 and DQB1 were typed in about 620-640 donors, DQA1 in 522, DPA1 in 600 to 610, and DPB1 in 472. Several DR-DQ haplotypes were treated as single units for association and clustering because of strong linkage in the cohort. Among under 450 genotyped donors of the cohort, an average of around 240,000 unique TCR beta nucleotide sequences were sequenced per donor, 15% to 20% of them non-productive.

The paper as a whole reports these results and caveats: The only immune exposure information available for the cohort was CMV serostatus. The study gave a list of roughly 150 TCR beta chains associated with cytomegalovirus. V-gene and J-gene trimming of TCR beta chains was associated with a missense DCLRE1C variant in a later genetic analysis, and the association was replicated in an independent cohort. According to a later genetic analysis, donors in an Asian-associated ancestry cluster had fewer N-insertions in productive TCRs than the approximately 690-donor mean. When HLA alleles, especially DR and DQ, strongly co-occurred, TCR associations were difficult to assign to individual alleles. The presence/absence analyses assumed that sequencing depth was roughly uniform across donors, and that assumption may not be true. While some public TCRs were present in many individuals, most TCR sequences turned up only very rarely across donors. The cohort was sequenced for TCR beta chains only, and without alpha or paired-chain data the features that could be detected were limited. Because some donors lacked HLA typing at each locus, the association tests relied only on the typed subset. A group of highly shared sequence variants was considered likely to be a technical artifact of the sequencing pipeline. The earlier analysis of 587 of the donors excluded some 16 rarely observed V segments, including chromosome 9 orphons, because counts were too low. In a later analysis, TCR association rates were found to vary across HLA loci, with the most associated TCRs seen for DRB1 alleles and the fewest for HLA-C alleles. In vitro tests confirmed that three of the cytomegalovirus-associated TCR beta chains recognize cytomegalovirus antigens. In a later analysis, several top co-occurrence clusters were reported to appear linked to parvovirus B19, influenza, CMV and Epstein-Barr virus. According to a later analysis, most CMV-associated TCR beta chains appeared to be HLA-restricted, and the HLA associations seemed to be driven largely by CMV exposure. Correlated functional status among segregating V segments might be attributable to linkage disequilibrium, but an unknown experimental factor could not be ruled out. Broadly in line with IMGT annotations, most TCR beta V segments showed up in productive rearrangements about 90% or about 30% of the time in an earlier analysis of roughly 590 of the donors. It was suggested by the authors that the approach could potentially be generalized to other disease states and immunological phenotypes. Compared with equally common non-associated chains, HLA-associated TCR beta chains in a later analysis were more clonally expanded and had lower generation probabilities. A further reported finding was that TCR beta sequences accurately predicted the HLA-A and HLA-B alleles for most subjects in the first cohort. The classifier was reported to diagnose cytomegalovirus status with high specificity and sensitivity in both the original and validation cohorts. At a false discovery rate of 0.05, a later analysis linked fewer than 20,000 TCR beta sequences to specific HLA alleles.

Points on this clone: This clone's antigen is unknown. The record has no base qualities; no much larger clone is one base away.

Library construction relied on the immunoSEQ multiplex PCR assay. The multiplex PCR relied on a mix of 60 forward primers for TCR Vbeta segments and 13 reverse primers for TCR Jbeta segments. Amplification of the CDR3 region of rearranged TCR beta genes was performed with a multiplex PCR assay on genomic DNA. The amplified TCR beta libraries were sequenced on the Illumina HiSeq System as 87-base-pair reads. In the source study's methods: In a later analysis, tens of millions of unique TCR beta chains were counted across the roughly 670 repertoires, and about 10 million of these chains were shared by at least two donors. Raw reads were error-corrected and collapsed into unique sequences by a nearest-neighbor algorithm in which closely related sequences were merged to remove PCR and sequencing errors. To assign V, D and J gene segments, CDR3 sequences were aligned to IMGT reference sequences. Each retained sequence needed at least a six-nucleotide match to both a V gene segment and a J gene segment. Rearrangements were classified as productive when the CDR3 lacked stop codons and remained in frame with V and J, and all other rearrangements were classified as non-productive. CDR3 was defined according to IMGT convention as the region running from the second conserved V-encoded cysteine to the conserved J-encoded phenylalanine. The earlier analysis of approximately 500 of the donors excluded sequences that lacked an unambiguous match to a single V gene segment. An earlier analysis of 500 to 600 of the donors classified V segments as functional when productive rearrangements were above 56.7% and as segregating when the standard deviation between donors was above 5%. A statistical classification framework was built for diagnosing cytomegalovirus status from the catalog of TCR beta chain sequences. In a later analysis, V and J genes were assigned by comparing TCR nucleotide sequences against IMGT/GENE-DB human TR gene sequences. Using the TCRdist pipeline, a later analysis assigned CDR3 sequences along with most-parsimonious VDJ recombination scenarios. In a later analysis, each TCR beta chain was defined by its CDR3 amino acid sequence together with its V-gene family, and reads without a unique V-gene family were excluded. A later analysis removed 550 to 650 highly shared, low-generation-probability nucleotide sequences to deal with suspected cross-contamination and a sequencing artifact. In a later analysis, a clonal expansion index was calculated for each public chain from normalized within-repertoire ranks of inferred template counts. In a later analysis, generation probabilities were computed using a VDJ recombination model fitted to out-of-frame rearrangements, and the results were checked against IGoR. A later analysis scored TCR-TCR, TCR-HLA and TCR-CMV co-occurrence with hypergeometric tests, applying a repertoire-size bias correction to TCR pairs. A later analysis estimated false discovery rates by permuting HLA or CMV assignments 20 times. In a later analysis, co-occurring TCRs were grouped with DBSCAN, and TCRdist sequence similarity was added when clustering was performed within HLA-allele-positive subsets. For co-occurrence clustering, repertoires with fewer than 30,000 or more than 120,000 public chains were excluded, along with five or six repertoires with anomalous nucleotide sharing. TCRdb re-hosts the immuneACCESS table, in-frame sequences only. Its copies lack some clones; in the studies checked, an unresolved V gene accounts for under half of them, and the cause for the rest is not known. That table furnishes V, J and clone size, whereas the DNA furnished D and trimming. The sample table contains 90,000 to 140,000 clones; only one count was recorded for 75% to 90% of them. The ten largest clonotypes hold 6.5% to 7% of the sample.

The cohort was made up of around 720 healthy bone marrow donors. At the time of sampling, every cohort member was nominally healthy, though immune exposures that went unrecorded were likely present. The donor tested CMV seropositive, placing the donor among the approximately 290 seropositive members of the cohort. A peripheral blood sample was collected from each donor, and TCR beta sequencing was performed on peripheral blood mononuclear cells. The Qiagen DNeasy Blood Extraction Kit was used to extract genomic DNA from the blood cell samples. Sequencing used PBMCs. The TCR sequence derives from a young man in good health and CMV-seropositive.

The CDR3 protein sequence reads: CASSLAVMNTEAFF. The sequenced DNA is TGTGCCAGCAGCTTGGCAGTGATGAACACTGAAGCTTTCTTT. Recombination connected TRBV5-5 to TRBJ1-1; no D gene can be assigned with confidence. CDR1 and CDR2 are drawn from the germline V gene (reference sequence): SGHKS, YYEKEE. Between the V and J ends, shortened by 0 bases and 0 bases respectively, the junction contains 6 bases. The CDR3 starts with the cysteine, ends with the phenylalanine, and has 14 residues. Only CDR3 DNA is held: 42 bases, read in frame from base 1.